This TCR beta chain was recorded in a study of human T cells and chemical hapten exposure (dated by TCRdb to the early 2020s). Concerning the study at large: Libraries were pooled for sequencing, and per-sample TCR yields varied mainly because of small differences in library volumes within the pool. This study followed changes in the peripheral blood TCR repertoire in vivo during primary and secondary sensitization of alopecia patients to the hapten diphenylcyclopropenone (DPC). For every blood RNA sample, sequencing covered both the TCR alpha and TCR beta chains.

This clonotype has just a few counts. Its antigen remains undetermined. Base quality data are lacking; no much larger clone is found one base away. Trimming costs V 6 bases and J 2 bases, and their ends lie 12 bases apart. The germline V gene (reference sequence) sets CDR1 to MNHNY and CDR2 to SVGAGI. The CDR3 measures 14 amino acids from cysteine to phenylalanine. The only DNA kept is the CDR3, 42 bases in frame from the first base. Receptors were amplified or captured by RACE. Reads for this sample came from a NextSeq 500. During library preparation, unique molecular identifiers were attached to individual cDNA molecules so that TCRs could be counted quantitatively and reproducibly. Concerning the study's data processing: A median of about 89,000 TCRs per sample was observed, with a range of 23,224 to 690,600. The Decombinator software suite was used to annotate V, J and CDR3 in the TCR reads. For the PS versus PT1 abundance plots, all samples were subsampled to the same number of TCRs (28,000). TCRs were defined as expanded if absent before sensitization and observed at least eight times at the 2-week time point. TCRdb ran its own pipeline on the public reads, namely fastp trimming at Q25 and MiXCR clone calling, and kept in-frame beta chains. Each CDR3 protein gets just one entry, which takes the most common genes and DNA from the rows behind it. TCRdb assigned the V and J calls; the authors' analysis was not used. Across this sample there are about 65,000 distinct CDR3 sequences, with 6% to 7% seen only once. 3% to 4% of the sample goes to the ten largest clones.

The time point label, as the study defines it: healthy volunteer bleed at 6 weeks. Total RNA was isolated from unfractionated whole blood collected in Tempus Blood RNA tubes. About five healthy volunteers were used as TCR sequencing controls and were bled at day 0, 2 weeks and 6 weeks. General study outcomes and caveats: Repeated subsampling changed both the strength of the expansion versus patch-test correlation and the threshold at which that correlation became significant. DPC sensitization did not change how many TCRs were above 1 in 1000 frequency, and no evidence was found of alterations in global repertoire structure.

The sequence derives from a female donor in good health. Some clones in this sample may be carry-over from other donors' samples. Rearrangement joined TRBV6-6 to TRBJ2-3, and TRBD2 may be the D gene, going by 6 matching bases. Sequencing input: whole blood. The CDR3 reads CASSLGGYTDTQYF. Read as DNA, the sequence is TGTGCCAGCAGCTTAGGAGGGTACACAGATACGCAGTATTTT.